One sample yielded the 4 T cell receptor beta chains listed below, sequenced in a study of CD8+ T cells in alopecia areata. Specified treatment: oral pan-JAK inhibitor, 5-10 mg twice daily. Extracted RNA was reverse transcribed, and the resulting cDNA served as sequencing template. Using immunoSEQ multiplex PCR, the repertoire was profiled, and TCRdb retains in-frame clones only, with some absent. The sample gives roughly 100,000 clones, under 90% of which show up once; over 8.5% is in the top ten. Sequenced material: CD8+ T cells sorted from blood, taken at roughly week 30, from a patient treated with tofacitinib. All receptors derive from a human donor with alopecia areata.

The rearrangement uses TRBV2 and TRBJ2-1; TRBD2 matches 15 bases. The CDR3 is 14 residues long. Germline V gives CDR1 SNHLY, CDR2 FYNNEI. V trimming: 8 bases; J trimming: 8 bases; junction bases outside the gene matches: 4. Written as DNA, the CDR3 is TGTGCCAGCGAGGGACTAGCGGGAGGCGATGAGCAGTTCTTC. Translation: CASEGLAGGDEQFF.

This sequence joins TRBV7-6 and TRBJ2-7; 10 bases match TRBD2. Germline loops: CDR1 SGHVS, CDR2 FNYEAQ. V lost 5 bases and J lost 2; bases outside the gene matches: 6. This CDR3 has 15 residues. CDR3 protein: CASSKGLAHPYEQYF. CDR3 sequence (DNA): TGTGCCAGCAGCAAGGGACTAGCGCATCCCTACGAGCAGTACTTC.

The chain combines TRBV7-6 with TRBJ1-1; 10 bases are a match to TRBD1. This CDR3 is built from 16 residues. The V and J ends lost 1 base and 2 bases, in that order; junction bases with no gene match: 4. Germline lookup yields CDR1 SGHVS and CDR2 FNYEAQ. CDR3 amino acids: CASSLGQGAGNTEAFF. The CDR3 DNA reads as TGTGCCAGCAGCTTAGGACAGGGGGCGGGTAACACTGAAGCTTTCTTT.

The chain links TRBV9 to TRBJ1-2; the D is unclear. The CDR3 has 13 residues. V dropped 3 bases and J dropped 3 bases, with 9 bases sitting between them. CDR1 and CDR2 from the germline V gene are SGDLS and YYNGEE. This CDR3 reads CASSASTYYGYTF. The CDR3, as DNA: TGTGCCAGCAGCGCATCGACGTACTATGGCTACACCTTC.